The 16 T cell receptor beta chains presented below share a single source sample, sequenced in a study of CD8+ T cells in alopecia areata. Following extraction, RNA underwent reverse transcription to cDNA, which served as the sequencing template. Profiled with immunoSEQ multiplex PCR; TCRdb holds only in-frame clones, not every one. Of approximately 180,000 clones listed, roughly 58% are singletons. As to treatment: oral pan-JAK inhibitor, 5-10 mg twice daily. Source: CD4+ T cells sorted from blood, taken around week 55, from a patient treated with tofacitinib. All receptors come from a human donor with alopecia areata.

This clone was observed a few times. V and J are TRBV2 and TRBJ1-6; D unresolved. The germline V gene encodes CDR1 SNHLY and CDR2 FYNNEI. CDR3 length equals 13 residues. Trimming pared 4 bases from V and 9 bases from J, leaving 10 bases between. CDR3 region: CASSGTLSSPLHF. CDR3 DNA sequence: TGTGCCAGCAGTGGAACACTGAGTTCACCCCTCCACTTT.

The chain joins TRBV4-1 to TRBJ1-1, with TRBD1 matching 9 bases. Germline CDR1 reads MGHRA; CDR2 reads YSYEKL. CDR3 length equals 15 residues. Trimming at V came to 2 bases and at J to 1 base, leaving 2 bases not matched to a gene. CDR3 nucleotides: TGCGCCAGCAGCCAACCGGACAGGGGGAACACTGAAGCTTTCTTT. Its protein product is CASSQPDRGNTEAFF.

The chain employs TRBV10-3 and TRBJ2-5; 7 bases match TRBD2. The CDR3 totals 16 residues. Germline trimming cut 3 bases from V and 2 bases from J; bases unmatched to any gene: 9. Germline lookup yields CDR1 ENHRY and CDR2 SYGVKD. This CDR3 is CAISDSPPGGQETQYF. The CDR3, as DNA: TGTGCCATCAGTGACTCCCCACCGGGAGGTCAAGAGACCCAGTACTTC.

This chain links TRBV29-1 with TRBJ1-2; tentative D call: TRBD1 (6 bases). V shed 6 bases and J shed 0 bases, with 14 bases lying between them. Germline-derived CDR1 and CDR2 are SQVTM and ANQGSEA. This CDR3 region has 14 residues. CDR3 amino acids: CSVDRDTANYGYTF. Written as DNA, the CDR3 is TGCAGCGTCGATCGGGACACAGCTAACTATGGCTACACCTTC.

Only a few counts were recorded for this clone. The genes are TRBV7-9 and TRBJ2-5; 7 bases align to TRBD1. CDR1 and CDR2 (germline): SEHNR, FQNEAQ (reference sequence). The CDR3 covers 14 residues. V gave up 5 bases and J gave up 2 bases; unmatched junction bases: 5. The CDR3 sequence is CASSEGTVQETQYF. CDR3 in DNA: TGTGCCAGCAGCGAGGGGACAGTGCAAGAGACCCAGTACTTC.

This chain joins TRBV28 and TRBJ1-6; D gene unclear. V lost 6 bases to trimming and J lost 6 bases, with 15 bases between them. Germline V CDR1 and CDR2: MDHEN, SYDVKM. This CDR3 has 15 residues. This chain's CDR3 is CASSPPPSPNSPLHF. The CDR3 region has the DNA TGTGCCAGCAGCCCGCCGCCATCCCCTAATTCACCCCTCCACTTT. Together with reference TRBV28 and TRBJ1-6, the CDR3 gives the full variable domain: DVKVTQSSRYLVKRTGEKVFLECVQDMDHENMFWYRQDPGLGLRLIYFSYDVKMKEKGDIPEGYSVSREKKERFSLILESASTNQTSMYLCASSPPPSPNSPLHFGNGTRLTVT.

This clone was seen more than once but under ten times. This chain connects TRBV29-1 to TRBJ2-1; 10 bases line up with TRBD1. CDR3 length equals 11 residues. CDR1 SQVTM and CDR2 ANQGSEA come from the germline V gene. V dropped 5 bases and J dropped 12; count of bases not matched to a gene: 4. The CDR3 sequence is CSVRQGAWQFF. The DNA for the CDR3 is TGCAGCGTTCGACAGGGGGCTTGGCAGTTCTTC.

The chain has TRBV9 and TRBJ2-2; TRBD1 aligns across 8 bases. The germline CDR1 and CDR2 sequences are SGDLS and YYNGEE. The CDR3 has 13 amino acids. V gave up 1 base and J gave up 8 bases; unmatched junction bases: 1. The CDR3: CASSVQGAGELFF. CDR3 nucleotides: TGTGCCAGCAGCGTACAGGGGGCAGGGGAGCTGTTTTTT.

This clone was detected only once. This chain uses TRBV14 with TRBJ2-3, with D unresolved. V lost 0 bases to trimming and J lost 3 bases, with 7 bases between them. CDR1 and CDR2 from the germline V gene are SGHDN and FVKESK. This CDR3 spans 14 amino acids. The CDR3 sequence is CASSQDRATDTQYF. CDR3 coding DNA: TGTGCCAGCAGCCAAGACCGCGCAACAGATACGCAGTATTTT.

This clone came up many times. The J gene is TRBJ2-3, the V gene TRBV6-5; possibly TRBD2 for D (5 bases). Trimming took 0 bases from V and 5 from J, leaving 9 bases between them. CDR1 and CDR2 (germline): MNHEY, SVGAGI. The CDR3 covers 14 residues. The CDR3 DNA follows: TGTGCCAGCAGTTACTCGAGGGCTCGAGATACGCAGTATTTT. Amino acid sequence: CASSYSRARDTQYF.

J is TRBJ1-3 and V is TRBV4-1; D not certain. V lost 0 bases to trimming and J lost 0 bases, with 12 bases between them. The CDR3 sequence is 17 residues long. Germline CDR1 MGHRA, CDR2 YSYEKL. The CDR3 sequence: CASSQDGSSDSGNTIYF. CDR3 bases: TGCGCCAGCAGCCAAGATGGGAGTTCCGACTCTGGAAACACCATATATTTT.

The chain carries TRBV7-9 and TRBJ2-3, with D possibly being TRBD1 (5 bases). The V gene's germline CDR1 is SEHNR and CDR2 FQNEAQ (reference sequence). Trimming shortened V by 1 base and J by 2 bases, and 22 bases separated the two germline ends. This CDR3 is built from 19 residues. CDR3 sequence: CASSLGQKSSIGSTDTQYF. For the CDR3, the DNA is TGTGCCAGCAGCTTAGGACAGAAATCCTCAATAGGATCCACAGATACGCAGTATTTT.

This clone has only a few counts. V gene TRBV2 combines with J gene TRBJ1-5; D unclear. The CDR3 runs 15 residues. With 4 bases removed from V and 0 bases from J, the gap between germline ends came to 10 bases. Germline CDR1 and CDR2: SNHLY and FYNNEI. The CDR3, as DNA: TGTGCCAGCAGTGTTGGAGCGAATAGCAATCAGCCCCAGCATTTT. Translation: CASSVGANSNQPQHF.

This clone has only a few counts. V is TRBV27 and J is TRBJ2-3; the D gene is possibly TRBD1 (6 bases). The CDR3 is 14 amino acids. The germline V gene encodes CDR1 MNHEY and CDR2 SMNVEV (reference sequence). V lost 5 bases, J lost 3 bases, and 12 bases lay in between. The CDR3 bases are TGTGCCAGCAGTCAAGGGACATCGACAGATACGCAGTATTTT. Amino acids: CASSQGTSTDTQYF.

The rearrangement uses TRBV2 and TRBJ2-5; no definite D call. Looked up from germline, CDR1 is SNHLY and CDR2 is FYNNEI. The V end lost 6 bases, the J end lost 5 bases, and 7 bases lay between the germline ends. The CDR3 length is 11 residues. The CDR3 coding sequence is TGTGCCAGCAGGAGTTGGGAGACCCAGTACTTC. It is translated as CASRSWETQYF.

This CDR3 reads CASRPPFGTLVGYTF. The CDR3 DNA reads as TGTGCCAGCAGACCCCCCTTCGGGACACTCGTGGGCTACACCTTC. The V call is TRBV6-1, the J call TRBJ1-2, with D perhaps TRBD1 (6 bases). V was trimmed by 6 bases and J by 8 bases, leaving 22 bases between them. The CDR3 has 15 residues. Germline V CDR1 and CDR2: MNHNS, SASEGT.